These 27 T cell receptor beta chains came from one sample sequenced in a study of blood T cells in healthy people across ages. Sample-barcoded 5' priming and a J-beta primer mix drove a second PCR of about 7 to 12 cycles. TCRdb independently ran MiXCR on the 5' RACE reads; one entry per CDR3 protein. The data hold around 1,700,000 distinct CDR3 sequences, with roughly 28% observed a single time. Sequencing was carried out using blood. Every receptor here comes from a woman aged 25 to 45 in good health.

This clonotype came up many times. The chain uses TRBV20-1 and TRBJ2-4, with D possibly matching TRBD1 (5 bases). Trimming shortened V by 3 bases and J by 1 base, and 19 bases separated the two germline ends. CDR1 is DFQATT, CDR2 SNEGSKA, per germline (reference sequence). CDR3 size: 17 residues. The CDR3: CSARDIAPKGAKNIQYF. For the CDR3, the DNA is TGCAGTGCTAGGGACATTGCGCCTAAGGGGGCCAAAAACATTCAGTACTTC.

The chain uses TRBV6-4 and TRBJ2-1; D is uncertain. Germline-derived CDR1 and CDR2 are MRHNA and SNTAGT. Trimming shortened V by 9 bases and J by 5 bases, and 20 bases separated the two germline ends. CDR3 length: 15 amino acids. CDR3 coding DNA: TGTGCCAGGACGCCCCTTCCGTCCATTGACAATGAGCAGTTCTTC. It specifies CARTPLPSIDNEQFF.

The V call is TRBV29-1, the J call TRBJ1-4; D possibly corresponds to TRBD1 (6 bases). Germline CDR1 SQVTM, CDR2 ANQGSEA. Trimming pared 4 bases from V and 4 bases from J, leaving 7 bases between. The CDR3 is made up of 12 amino acids. CDR3 DNA: TGCAGCGTTGCAGGGGTTAATGAAAAACTGTTTTTT. This translates into CSVAGVNEKLFF. The variable domain in full, completed from reference TRBV29-1 and TRBJ1-4, reads SAVISQKPSRDICQRGTSLTIQCQVDSQVTMMFWYRQQPGQSLTLIATANQGSEATYESGFVIDKFPISRPNLTFSTLTVSNMSPEDSSIYLCSVAGVNEKLFFGSGTQLSVL.

This chain joins TRBV2 and TRBJ2-3; D not resolved. Per the germline V gene, CDR1 is SNHLY and CDR2 is FYNNEI. V lost 8 bases and J lost 3, with 21 bases in between. The CDR3 sequence is 16 residues long. This CDR3 reads CASFIERLLRTDTQYF. The CDR3 nucleotides read TGTGCCAGCTTTATAGAGAGGCTCCTAAGGACAGATACGCAGTATTTT.

This clonotype was counted many times. The CDR3 reads CASSLAPGAWEQYF. Here the CDR3 DNA reads TGTGCCAGCAGCTTAGCACCGGGAGCTTGGGAGCAGTACTTC. The chain links TRBV7-2 to TRBJ2-7, with D possibly TRBD2 on 6 matching bases. The CDR3 is 14 amino acids. V was shortened by 0 bases and J by 7 bases, with 13 bases between the two germline ends. Germline V gene data show CDR1 as SGHTA and CDR2 as FQGNSA.

This clonotype was picked up a small number of times. The chain links TRBV2 to TRBJ2-3, with D perhaps given as TRBD1 or TRBD2 (6 bases each). The CDR3 spans 12 residues. The V end lost 8 bases, the J end lost 8 bases, and 14 bases lay between the germline ends. In germline, CDR1 is SNHLY, CDR2 FYNNEI. The CDR3 DNA follows: TGTGCCAGCGGAGGGGGGTCGGGTACGCAGTATTTT. It specifies CASGGGSGTQYF. The full variable domain, rest sourced from reference TRBV2 and TRBJ2-3, is EPEVTQTPSHQVTQMGQEVILRCVPISNHLYFYWYRQILGQKVEFLVSFYNNEISEKSEIFDDQFSVERPDGSNFTLKIRSTKLEDSAMYFCASGGGSGTQYFGPGTRLTVL.

The chain employs TRBV12-3 or TRBV12-4 and TRBJ1-2; a possible D gene is TRBD1 (6 bases). The CDR3 consists of 14 residues. Trimming cost V 6 bases and J 4 bases, with 15 bases left between them. The CDR3 region is CASSPRTAFYGYTF. The CDR3 nucleotides are TGTGCCAGCAGCCCTCGGACAGCCTTCTATGGCTACACCTTC.

The J gene is TRBJ2-1, the V gene TRBV5-1; 7 bases are a match to TRBD2. The germline V gene has CDR1 SGHRS and CDR2 YFSETQ. V was clipped by 5 bases and J by 0 bases; unmatched bases: 11. The CDR3 spans 17 residues. This chain's CDR3 is CASSSRPSGNSYNEQFF. The CDR3 DNA reads as TGCGCCAGCAGTTCCCGCCCTAGCGGCAACTCCTACAATGAGCAGTTCTTC.

In nucleotides, the CDR3 is TGTGCCAGCTCACCACCGCTAGCGGGAGGGCCCATTGACGAGCAGTACTTC. It codes for CASSPPLAGGPIDEQYF. This chain uses TRBV18 with TRBJ2-7, with 12 nucleotides matching TRBD2. This CDR3 contains 17 residues. The V gene's germline CDR1 is KGHSH and CDR2 LQKENI. Trimming removed 0 bases from V and 5 bases from J; junction bases left unmatched: 8.

The V call is TRBV10-3, the J call TRBJ1-4; a possible D gene is TRBD1 (5 bases). CDR3 length equals 14 residues. CDR1 is ENHRY, CDR2 SYGVKD, per germline. The ends were cut back, 2 bases at V and 4 bases at J, with 8 bases in the middle. The CDR3 DNA reads TGTGCCATCAGTGAGACAGGTTATAATGAAAAACTGTTTTTT. This translates into CAISETGYNEKLFF.

Regarding this clonotype: At one end, the junction sequence differs from germline, possibly due to a read error. This rearrangement joins TRBV12-3 or TRBV12-4 to TRBJ2-3; D call uncertain. The CDR3 runs 14 residues. The CDR3 here is CASGVRVPGDTEYF. CDR3 nucleotide sequence: TGTGCCAGCGGGGTTAGAGTTCCTGGCGATACGGAGTATTTT.

V is TRBV20-1 and J is TRBJ2-3; 13 bases are a match to TRBD2. The germline CDR1 and CDR2 sequences are DFQATT and SNEGSKA (reference sequence). The ends lost 4 bases at V and 5 bases at J; junction bases unmatched: 9. The CDR3 has 16 residues. In DNA form, the CDR3 reads TGCAGTGCTATGCGACTAGCGGGGGGTGGGATAGATACGCAGTATTTT. It translates to CSAMRLAGGGIDTQYF.

In this sample, this clonotype turned up many times. The CDR3 DNA reads as TGTGCCAGCAGCGCCAGCGCAGGGGTCAACCAAGAGACCCAGTACTTC. Translation: CASSASAGVNQETQYF. The chain carries TRBV9 and TRBJ2-5; tentative D call: TRBD1 (6 bases). Deletions cut 3 bases from V and 0 bases from J, with 15 bases between. CDR1 SGDLS and CDR2 YYNGEE come from the germline V gene. CDR3 size: 16 residues. Full variable domain (outside the CDR3, taken from reference TRBV9 and TRBJ2-5): DSGVTQTPKHLITATGQRVTLRCSPRSGDLSVYWYQQSLDQGLQFLIQYYNGEERAKGNILERFSAQQFPDLHSELNLSSLELGDSALYFCASSASAGVNQETQYFGPGTRLLVL.

This clonotype turned up a few times. The chain couples TRBV12-3 or TRBV12-4 to TRBJ2-6; D uncertain. Trimming stripped 6 bases from V and 0 bases from J, with 18 bases between. This CDR3 is built from 18 residues. CDR3 DNA sequence: TGTGCCAGCAGCATTCCTCCTACTCGAAGCTCTGGGGCCAACGTCCTGACTTTC. It yields the protein CASSIPPTRSSGANVLTF.

In this sample, this clonotype turned up many times. This chain uses TRBV28 with TRBJ2-7; 7 positions match TRBD2. Germline-derived CDR1 and CDR2 are MDHEN and SYDVKM. V lost 11 bases to trimming and J lost 2 bases; unmatched junction nucleotides: 12. This CDR3 is built from 14 residues. The CDR3 coding sequence is TGTGCCGCCATACCGGGAGGCAGCACCTACGAGCAGTACTTC. This gives the protein CAAIPGGSTYEQYF. The variable domain in full, completed from reference TRBV28 and TRBJ2-7, reads DVKVTQSSRYLVKRTGEKVFLECVQDMDHENMFWYRQDPGLGLRLIYFSYDVKMKEKGDIPEGYSVSREKKERFSLILESASTNQTSMYLCAAIPGGSTYEQYFGPGTRLTVT.

Notes on this clonotype: The junction shows a germline mismatch at one end, possibly a read error. The chain uses TRBV28 and TRBJ2-7; D remains ambiguous. The CDR3 length is 11 residues. Germline-derived CDR1 and CDR2 are MDHEN and SYDVKM. CDR3 amino acids: CASSSDGPWDF. The CDR3 DNA sequence: TGTGCCAGCAGTTCAGACGGTCCCTGGGACTTC.

This clonotype was seen many times. The V call is TRBV12-3 or TRBV12-4, the J call TRBJ2-6; D is unclear. The CDR3 spans 15 residues. Trimming took off 6 bases at V and 1 base at J, with 10 bases between the two ends. CDR3 region: CASRVRVSGANVLTF. As DNA, the CDR3 is TGTGCCAGCAGAGTAAGGGTTTCTGGGGCCAACGTCCTGACTTTC.

This chain uses TRBV3-1 with TRBJ2-5; D not certain. CDR3 length: 12 amino acids. The germline V gene encodes CDR1 LGHDT and CDR2 YNNKEL (reference sequence). Trimming removed 4 bases from V and 8 bases from J, with 11 bases in between. The CDR3 reads CASSPAWDTQYF. In nucleotides, the CDR3 is TGTGCCAGCAGCCCAGCGTGGGATACCCAGTACTTC.

The chain links TRBV12-3 or TRBV12-4 to TRBJ2-4; D may correspond to TRBD1 or TRBD2 (6 bases each). The CDR3 is 16 amino acids. V lost 3 bases and J 7 bases, leaving 19 bases between the germline ends. The CDR3 DNA reads TGTGCCAGCAGTTTGGGAAGGGGGGAGGAGGGTAACATTCAGTACTTC. Translated: CASSLGRGEEGNIQYF.

This clonotype was seen a handful of times. The chain is built from TRBV27 and TRBJ2-3, with D possibly TRBD1 on 5 matching bases. Germline V gives CDR1 MNHEY, CDR2 SMNVEV (reference sequence). This CDR3 contains 14 residues. Deletions cut 9 bases from V and 0 bases from J, with 13 bases between. This chain's CDR3 is CASTDSASTDTQYF. CDR3 DNA sequence: TGTGCCAGTACCGACAGTGCTAGCACAGATACGCAGTATTTT.

Only a few counts were recorded for this clonotype. The chain uses TRBV7-9 and TRBJ2-5, with 11 bases fitting TRBD2. With 1 base clipped from V and 5 bases from J, the junction kept 6 bases outside the gene matches. The CDR3 contains 16 residues. Germline-derived CDR1 and CDR2 are SEHNR and FQNEAQ (reference sequence). For the CDR3, the DNA is TGTGCCAGCAGCTTAGTTACTAGCGGGAGTTCGGAGACCCAGTACTTC. Its protein product is CASSLVTSGSSETQYF. Complete variable domain (other parts from reference TRBV7-9 and TRBJ2-5): DTGVSQNPRHKITKRGQNVTFRCDPISEHNRLYWYRQTLGQGPEFLTYFQNEAQLEKSRLLSDRFSAERPKGSFSTLEIQRTEQGDSAMYLCASSLVTSGSSETQYFGPGTRLLVL.

The chain is built from TRBV24-1 and TRBJ2-2, with 8 bases lining up with TRBD1. Germline values: CDR1 KGHDR, CDR2 SFDVKD. The CDR3 spans 16 residues. Trimming cost V 3 bases and J 5 bases; bases outside gene matches: 7. CDR3: CATSDAKTGATGELFF. CDR3 DNA sequence: TGTGCCACCAGTGATGCTAAGACAGGGGCTACCGGGGAGCTGTTTTTT.

This clonotype has a count of ten or more. The chain combines TRBV7-2 with TRBJ2-5; 14 bases are a match to TRBD2. The ends lost 5 bases at V and 7 bases at J; junction bases unmatched: 3. This CDR3 has 14 amino acids. CDR1 SGHTA and CDR2 FQGNSA come from the germline V gene. CDR3 region: CASSPGTSGRTQYF. Here the CDR3 DNA reads TGTGCCAGCAGCCCGGGGACTAGCGGGAGGACCCAGTACTTC.

In this sample, this clonotype turned up many times. This chain joins TRBV19 and TRBJ1-2, with D tentatively TRBD1 (5 bases). From germline, CDR1 is LNHDA and CDR2 SQIVND (reference sequence). This CDR3 contains 14 residues. Trimming removed 5 bases from V and 2 bases from J, with 12 bases in between. CDR3 in amino acids: CASSEPGLNYGYTF. CDR3 in DNA: TGTGCCAGTAGTGAGCCGGGACTGAACTATGGCTACACCTTC.

This clonotype was found many times. This rearrangement joins TRBV20-1 to TRBJ2-3; no definite D call. V lost 3 bases and J lost 0, with 10 bases in between. This CDR3 region has 14 residues. Germline values: CDR1 DFQATT, CDR2 SNEGSKA (reference sequence). CDR3 sequence (DNA): TGCAGTGCTAGCGTCCCCGCTAGCACAGATACGCAGTATTTT. Amino acid sequence: CSASVPASTDTQYF.

There are a few counts of this clonotype. The chain has TRBV7-3 and TRBJ1-1; no clear D. Germline assignment: CDR1 SGHTA and CDR2 FQGTGA. The germline V and J ends were trimmed by 1 base and 1 base, with 10 bases remaining between them. The CDR3 is 15 amino acids. The CDR3 sequence: CASSLNPGRNTEAFF. CDR3 nucleotide sequence: TGTGCCAGCAGCTTAAACCCCGGAAGGAACACTGAAGCTTTCTTT. The whole variable domain, remainder taken from reference TRBV7-3 and TRBJ1-1, is GAGVSQTPSNKVTEKGKYVELRCDPISGHTALYWYRQSLGQGPEFLIYFQGTGAADDSGLPNDRFFAVRPEGSVSTLKIQRTERGDSAVYLCASSLNPGRNTEAFFGQGTRLTVV.

This clonotype was picked up one time. One base away lies a much larger clone, so this may be a sequencing read error. This chain links TRBV20-1 with TRBJ2-5; D call uncertain. The germline CDR1 and CDR2 sequences are DFQATT and SNEGSKA (reference sequence). This CDR3 has 13 residues. V lost 1 base and J lost 0, with 6 bases in between. CDR3 in DNA: TGCAGTGCTAGAGCCGAGTACCAAGAGACCCAGTACTTC. Residues: CSARAEYQETQYF.